The 26 T cell receptor beta chains below come from one sample, sequenced in a study of T cells in Graves' hyperthyroidism and ophthalmopathy (dated by TCRdb to the late 2010s). Receptors were amplified or captured by multiplex PCR. TCRdb records Illumina HiSeq 2000 as the sequencer. Amplification of TCR beta CDR3 regions was carried out from RNA transcripts. The TCR CDR3 was subjected to a first round of RT-PCR using the HTBI primer set and the Qiagen OneStep RT-PCR kit. The public reads were quality trimmed at Q25 with fastp and then assembled into clones with MiXCR by TCRdb, keeping productive beta chains. Each entry is one CDR3 protein sequence, shown with its most common DNA and genes. This sample lists approximately 400,000 distinct CDR3 sequences; about a fifth were detected once. 40% of the sample comes from the top ten. The sequenced sample was blood. Receptors were obtained from a young man with Graves' ophthalmopathy.

In its sample, this clonotype was seen many times. This chain uses TRBV6-1 with TRBJ2-3, with TRBD2 matching over 14 bases. Germline CDR1 reads MNHNS; CDR2 reads SASEGT. The length of the CDR3 is 16 residues. The J segment lost 2 bases and the V segment lost 3 bases, leaving 1 base of the junction unmatched. The CDR3 nucleotides read TGTGCCAGCAGTGAGACTAGCGGGGGGGCCACAGATACGCAGTATTTT. Translated, it gives CASSETSGGATDTQYF.

The chain links TRBV6-5 to TRBJ2-2, with TRBD1 as a possible D gene (6 bases). The CDR3 consists of 18 residues. Looked up from germline, CDR1 is MNHEY and CDR2 is SVGAGI. Trimming stripped 0 bases from V and 3 bases from J, with 17 bases between. CDR3 residues: CASSYSGAQGLYTGELFF. CDR3 nucleotide sequence: TGTGCCAGCAGTTACTCGGGCGCACAGGGTTTGTACACCGGGGAGCTGTTTTTT.

There are many counts of this clonotype. This rearrangement joins TRBV11-2 to TRBJ2-5; a weak D match, TRBD1 (6 bases). CDR1 is SGHAT and CDR2 is FQNNGV in the germline V gene. Trimming cost V 2 bases and J 4 bases, with 17 bases left between them. This CDR3 has 16 amino acids. Here the CDR3 DNA reads TGTGCCAGCAGCTTACTGCCAGGGGTTTTGGGAGAGACCCAGTACTTC. Its protein product is CASSLLPGVLGETQYF.

This clonotype was counted only a few times. The chain links TRBV4-1 to TRBJ2-7; D is uncertain. Germline assignment: CDR1 MGHRA and CDR2 YSYEKL. The V gene lost 1 base and the J gene lost 6 bases, with 16 bases spanning the gap. CDR3 size: 15 residues. The CDR3 sequence: CASSQGQGPPREQYF. In DNA form, the CDR3 reads TGCGCCAGCAGCCAAGGGCAAGGACCGCCTCGCGAGCAGTACTTC.

This clonotype was observed at least ten times. The DNA of the CDR3 is TGTGCCAGTCCCCCGCCCCCGGGGACACCAGACGAGGGATTCGATCAGCCCCAGCATTTT. This translates into CASPPPPGTPDEGFDQPQHF. This chain joins TRBV27 and TRBJ1-5; TRBD1 might be the D (6 bases). V was cut by 9 bases and J by 5 bases, with 35 bases left in between. CDR1 MNHEY and CDR2 SMNVEV come from the germline V gene (reference sequence). The CDR3 spans 20 residues.

A few counts support this clonotype. A much larger clonotype is one base distant, so this may be a read error. This chain joins TRBV28 and TRBJ1-2; possible D gene TRBD1, 6 bases. The CDR3 extends over 11 amino acids. Looked up from germline, CDR1 is MDHEN and CDR2 is SYDVKM. DNA of the CDR3: TGTGCCGGCAGGGGCACGGGTGGCTACACCTTC. Translation: CAGRGTGGYTF.

This clonotype was counted at least ten times. This rearrangement joins TRBV20-1 to TRBJ2-7; a weak D match, TRBD2 (6 bases). The CDR3 totals 11 residues. Trimming removed 5 bases at V and 4 bases at J, with 9 bases between. The germline V gene has CDR1 DFQATT and CDR2 SNEGSKA (reference sequence). This CDR3 is CSARGFYEQYF. The CDR3 DNA sequence: TGCAGTGCTCGGGGGTTTTACGAGCAGTACTTC.

This sequence joins TRBV5-1 and TRBJ2-7; weak D call: TRBD2 (6 bases). The V gene's germline CDR1 is SGHRS and CDR2 YFSETQ. The CDR3 consists of 16 residues. The V end was cut by 0 bases, the J end by 2 bases, with 15 bases between. In DNA form, the CDR3 reads TGCGCCAGCAGCTTGGAGCGCGGGGAGGAACCCTACGAGCAGTACTTC. Its translation: CASSLERGEEPYEQYF.

This clonotype was counted only a few times. In nucleotides, the CDR3 is TGCGCCAGCAGCTTGCTGGACAGGGGATACGAGCAGTACTTC. Its translation: CASSLLDRGYEQYF. The chain uses TRBV5-1 and TRBJ2-7; 9 bases fit TRBD1. CDR1 SGHRS and CDR2 YFSETQ come from the germline V gene. CDR3 size: 14 residues. Germline trimming cut 1 base from V and 4 bases from J; bases unmatched to any gene: 3.

Concerning this clonotype itself: It may be a read error: a sequence one base away is much more abundant. CDR3: CANSPDNRVSTEAFF. As DNA, the CDR3 is TGCGCCAACAGCCCTGATAACAGGGTAAGCACTGAAGCTTTCTTT. The genes are TRBV5-1 and TRBJ1-1; a weak D match, TRBD1 (6 bases). CDR3 length: 15 amino acids. Germline loops: CDR1 SGHRS, CDR2 YFSETQ.

This clonotype has a count of ten or more. The rearrangement uses TRBV7-3 and TRBJ2-1; 7 bases align to TRBD1. From germline, CDR1 is SGHTA and CDR2 FQGTGA. The CDR3 contains 17 residues. The ends lost 3 bases at V and 2 bases at J; junction bases unmatched: 10. The CDR3 sequence: CASSFRQGVVPYNEQFF. DNA of the CDR3: TGTGCCAGCAGCTTCCGACAGGGAGTCGTCCCCTACAATGAGCAGTTCTTC.

This clonotype was observed at least ten times. V usage is TRBV20-1 and J usage is TRBJ2-3; D is perhaps TRBD1 or TRBD2 (5 bases each). Trimming pared 6 bases from V and 2 bases from J, leaving 12 bases between. This CDR3 has 13 amino acids. The germline gives CDR1 DFQATT, CDR2 SNEGSKA (reference sequence). Here the CDR3 reads CSALGPLTDTQYF. As DNA, the CDR3 is TGCAGTGCACTGGGACCACTCACAGATACGCAGTATTTT.

V and J are TRBV19 and TRBJ2-4, with D possibly being TRBD1 (7 bases). Deletions cut 5 bases from V and 14 bases from J, with 13 bases between. The CDR3 runs 11 residues. Germline V gene sequence: CDR1 LNHDA, CDR2 SQIVND (reference sequence). CDR3: CASSYQGEEYF. Written as DNA, the CDR3 is TGTGCCAGTAGTTACCAGGGGGAGGAGTACTTC.

The CDR3 region is CAISETGQGPYSNQPQHF. In DNA, the CDR3 is TGTGCCATCAGTGAGACAGGACAGGGGCCCTATAGCAATCAGCCCCAGCATTTT. The genes are TRBV10-3 and TRBJ1-5, with 9 positions matching TRBD1. Per the germline V gene, CDR1 is ENHRY and CDR2 is SYGVKD. The CDR3 spans 18 residues. V was pared by 2 bases and J by 0 bases, with 8 bases of the junction left unmatched.

The CDR3 loop reads CASSPTGMGAEAFF. Written as DNA, the CDR3 is TGTGCCAGCAGCCCGACAGGGATGGGAGCTGAAGCTTTCTTT. The rearrangement joins TRBV12-3 or TRBV12-4 to TRBJ1-1; 7 bases line up with TRBD1. The V and J ends lost 6 bases and 6 bases, in that order; junction bases with no gene match: 10. This CDR3 contains 14 residues.

This clonotype was counted at least ten times. J is TRBJ1-6 and V is TRBV6-5, with D perhaps TRBD1 (6 bases). The germline V and J ends were trimmed by 0 bases and 0 bases, with 18 bases remaining between them. CDR1 and CDR2 (germline): MNHEY, SVGAGI. This CDR3 region has 20 residues. In DNA form, the CDR3 reads TGTGCCAGCAGTTACTCGGGGGGGACACCGTCGAGCTCCTATAATTCACCCCTCCACTTT. This sequence encodes CASSYSGGTPSSSYNSPLHF.

This clonotype was counted many times. This chain connects TRBV12-3 or TRBV12-4 to TRBJ2-2; 9 bases map to TRBD1. This CDR3 contains 15 residues. V dropped 5 bases and J dropped 3; count of bases not matched to a gene: 4. CDR3 DNA sequence: TGTGCCAGCAGTGACAGGGGGGGGTACACCGGGGAGCTGTTTTTT. Translating it yields CASSDRGGYTGELFF.

This clonotype has at least ten counts. An end of the junction differs from the germline gene, which may be a read error. This chain uses TRBV3-1 with TRBJ2-5, with D maybe TRBD2 (5 bases). The CDR3 is 14 residues long. Germline loops: CDR1 LGHDT, CDR2 YNNKEL (reference sequence). The CDR3 loop is CASRQVGVAETQYF. Here the CDR3 DNA reads TGTGCCAGCAGACAAGTCGGGGTCGCGGAGACCCAGTACTTC.

CDR3 sequence: CASSRTGSTNEKLFF. The DNA of the CDR3 is TGTGCCAGCAGCCGAACAGGTTCAACTAATGAAAAACTGTTTTTT. The genes are TRBV14 and TRBJ1-4; tentative D call: TRBD1 (5 bases). The germline V gene encodes CDR1 SGHDN and CDR2 FVKESK. The CDR3 runs to 15 residues. Trimming removed 4 bases at V and 0 bases at J, with 9 bases between. The entire variable domain, with the rest obtained from reference TRBV14 and TRBJ1-4, is as follows: EAGVTQFPSHSVIEKGQTVTLRCDPISGHDNLYWYRRVMGKEIKFLLHFVKESKQDESGMPNNRFLAERTGGTYSTLKVQPAELEDSGVYFCASSRTGSTNEKLFFGSGTQLSVL.

The CDR3 protein is CASSSGGGGGSPEAFF. DNA of the CDR3: TGCGCCAGCAGCTCGGGGGGGGGCGGAGGATCCCCTGAAGCTTTCTTT. The chain links TRBV4-1 to TRBJ1-1; TRBD1 is a possible D gene (6 bases). V was shortened by 5 bases and J by 6 bases, with 22 bases between the two germline ends. CDR1 and CDR2 (germline): MGHRA, YSYEKL. This CDR3 contains 16 residues.

The chain is built from TRBV28 and TRBJ1-2; TRBD1 might be the D (6 bases). CDR1 and CDR2 (germline): MDHEN, SYDVKM. V lost 3 bases, J lost 2 bases, and 13 bases lay in between. This CDR3 has 15 amino acids. CDR3 in DNA: TGTGCCAGCAGTTTGGGGGGGGCCCCAAACTATGGCTACACCTTC. Translating it yields CASSLGGAPNYGYTF.

This clonotype was found many times. The chain uses TRBV28 and TRBJ1-1, with D hard to call. The V end was cut by 4 bases, the J end by 6 bases, with 12 bases between. Per germline, CDR1 MDHEN and CDR2 SYDVKM. CDR3 size: 13 residues. The chain's CDR3 is CASSWIAEAEAFF. CDR3 nucleotides: TGTGCCAGCAGTTGGATCGCGGAGGCTGAAGCTTTCTTT.

This clonotype was recorded many times. The V call is TRBV12-3 or TRBV12-4, the J call TRBJ1-1; no clear D. CDR3 length equals 14 residues. V lost 1 base to trimming and J lost 1 base, with 7 bases between them. The CDR3 sequence: CASSLVTRNTEAFF. The CDR3 DNA reads TGTGCCAGCAGTTTAGTAACCAGGAACACTGAAGCTTTCTTT.

This chain uses TRBV7-2 with TRBJ2-1; possible D gene TRBD1, 5 bases. Germline CDR1 reads SGHTA; CDR2 reads FQGNSA. With 5 bases removed from V and 8 bases from J, the gap between germline ends came to 16 bases. The CDR3 sequence is 14 residues long. The CDR3 DNA sequence: TGTGCCAGCAGCCCAGGGATGGGTCGCGATGAGCAGTTCTTC. Amino acid sequence: CASSPGMGRDEQFF. Together with reference TRBV7-2 and TRBJ2-1, the CDR3 gives the full variable domain: GAGVSQSPSNKVTEKGKDVELRCDPISGHTALYWYRQSLGQGLEFLIYFQGNSAPDKSGLPSDRFSAERTGGSVSTLTIQRTQQEDSAVYLCASSPGMGRDEQFFGPGTRLTVL.

This clonotype was counted only a few times. The chain employs TRBV19 and TRBJ2-7; unclear D gene. The germline V and J ends were trimmed by 3 bases and 5 bases, with 11 bases remaining between them. Germline CDR1 and CDR2: LNHDA and SQIVND (reference sequence). CDR3 length: 13 amino acids. In DNA form, the CDR3 reads TGTGCCAGTAGTATGGTCGCCGGACACGAGCAGTACTTC. Translated: CASSMVAGHEQYF. Combining the CDR3 with reference TRBV19 and TRBJ2-7 gives the whole variable domain DGGITQSPKYLFRKEGQNVTLSCEQNLNHDAMYWYRQDPGQGLRLIYYSQIVNDFQKGDIAEGYSVSREKKESFPLTVTSAQKNPTAFYLCASSMVAGHEQYFGPGTRLTVT.

Comment on this clonotype: A much larger clone differs from this one at a single base, so this may be a read error. This chain joins TRBV20-1 and TRBJ1-1; the match to TRBD1 covers 7 bases. Per germline, CDR1 DFQATT and CDR2 SNEGSKA (reference sequence). The CDR3 has 13 residues. V shed 6 bases and J 1 base; nucleotides not matched to a gene: 5. This CDR3 is CSAAGQRNTEAFF. CDR3 DNA: TGCAGTGCCGCGGGACAGAGGAACACTGAAGCTTTCTTT.